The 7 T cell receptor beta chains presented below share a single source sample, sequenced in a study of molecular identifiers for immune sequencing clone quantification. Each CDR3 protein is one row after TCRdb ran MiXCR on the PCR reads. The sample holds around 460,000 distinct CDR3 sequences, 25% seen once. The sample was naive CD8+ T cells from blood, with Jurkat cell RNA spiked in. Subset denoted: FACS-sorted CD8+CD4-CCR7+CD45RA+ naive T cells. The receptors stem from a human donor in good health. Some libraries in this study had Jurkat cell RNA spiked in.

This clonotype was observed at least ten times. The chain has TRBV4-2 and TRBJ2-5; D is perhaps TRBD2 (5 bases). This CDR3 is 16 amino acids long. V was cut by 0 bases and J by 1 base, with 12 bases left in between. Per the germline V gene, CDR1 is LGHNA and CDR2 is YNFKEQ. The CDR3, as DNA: TGTGCCAGCAGCCAAGACCCCCCGGGATCCCAAGAGACCCAGTACTTC. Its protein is CASSQDPPGSQETQYF.

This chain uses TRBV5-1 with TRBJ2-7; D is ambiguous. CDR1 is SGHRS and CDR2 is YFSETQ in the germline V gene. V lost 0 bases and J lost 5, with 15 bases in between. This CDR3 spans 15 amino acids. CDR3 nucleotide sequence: TGCGCCAGCAGCTTGGCCTTTCAGGCCGCCCACGAGCAGTACTTC. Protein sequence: CASSLAFQAAHEQYF.

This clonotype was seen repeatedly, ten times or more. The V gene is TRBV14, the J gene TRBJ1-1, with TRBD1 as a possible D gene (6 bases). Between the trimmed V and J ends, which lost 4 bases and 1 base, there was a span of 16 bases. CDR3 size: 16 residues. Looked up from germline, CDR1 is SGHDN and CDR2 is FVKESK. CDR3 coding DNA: TGTGCCAGCAGCCCCACTGCCCGGACAGCGAACACTGAAGCTTTCTTT. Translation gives CASSPTARTANTEAFF.

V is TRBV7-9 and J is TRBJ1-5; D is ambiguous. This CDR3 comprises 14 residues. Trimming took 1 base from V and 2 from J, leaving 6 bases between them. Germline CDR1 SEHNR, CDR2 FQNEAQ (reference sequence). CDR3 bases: TGTGCCAGCAGCTTAGAGGGTCGCAATCAGCCCCAGCATTTT. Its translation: CASSLEGRNQPQHF.

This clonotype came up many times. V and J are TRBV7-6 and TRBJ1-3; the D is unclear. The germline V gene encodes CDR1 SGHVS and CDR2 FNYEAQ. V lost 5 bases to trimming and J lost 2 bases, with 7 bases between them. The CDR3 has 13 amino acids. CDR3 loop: CASSLQAGNTIYF. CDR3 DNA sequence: TGTGCCAGCAGCCTTCAAGCTGGAAACACCATATATTTT. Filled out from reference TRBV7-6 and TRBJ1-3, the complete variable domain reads GAGVSQSPRYKVTKRGQDVALRCDPISGHVSLYWYRQALGQGPEFLTYFNYEAQQDKSGLPNDRFSAERPEGSISTLTIQRTEQRDSAMYRCASSLQAGNTIYFGEGSWLTVV.

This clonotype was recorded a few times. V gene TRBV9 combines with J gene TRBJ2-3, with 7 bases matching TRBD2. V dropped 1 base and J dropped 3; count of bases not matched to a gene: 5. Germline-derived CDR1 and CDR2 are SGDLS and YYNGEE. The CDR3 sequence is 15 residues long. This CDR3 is CASSVFAGGTDTQYF. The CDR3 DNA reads TGTGCCAGCAGCGTATTTGCCGGGGGGACAGATACGCAGTATTTT.

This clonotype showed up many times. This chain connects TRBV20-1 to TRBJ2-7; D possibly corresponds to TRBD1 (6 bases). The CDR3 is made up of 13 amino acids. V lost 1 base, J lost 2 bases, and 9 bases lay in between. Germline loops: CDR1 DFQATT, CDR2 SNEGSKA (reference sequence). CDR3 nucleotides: TGCAGTGCTAGAGTCAGGGGTACCTACGAGCAGTACTTC. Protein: CSARVRGTYEQYF.